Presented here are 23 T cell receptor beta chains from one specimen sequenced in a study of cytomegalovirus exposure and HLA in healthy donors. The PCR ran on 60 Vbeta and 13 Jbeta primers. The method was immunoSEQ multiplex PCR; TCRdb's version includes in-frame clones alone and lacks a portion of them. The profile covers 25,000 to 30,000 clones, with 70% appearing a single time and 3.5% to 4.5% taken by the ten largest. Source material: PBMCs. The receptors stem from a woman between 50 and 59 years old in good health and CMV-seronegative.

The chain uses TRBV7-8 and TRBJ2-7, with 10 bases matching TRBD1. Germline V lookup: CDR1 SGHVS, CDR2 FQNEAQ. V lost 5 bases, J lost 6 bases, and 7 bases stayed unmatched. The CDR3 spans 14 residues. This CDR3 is CASSARTGGGEQYF. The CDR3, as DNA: TGTGCCAGCAGCGCCCGGACAGGGGGTGGCGAGCAGTACTTC.

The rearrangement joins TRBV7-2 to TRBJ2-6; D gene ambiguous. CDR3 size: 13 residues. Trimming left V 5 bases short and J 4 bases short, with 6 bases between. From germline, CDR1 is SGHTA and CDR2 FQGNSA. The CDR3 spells CASSRRGANVLTF. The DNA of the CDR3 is TGTGCCAGCAGCCGCCGGGGGGCCAACGTCCTGACTTTC.

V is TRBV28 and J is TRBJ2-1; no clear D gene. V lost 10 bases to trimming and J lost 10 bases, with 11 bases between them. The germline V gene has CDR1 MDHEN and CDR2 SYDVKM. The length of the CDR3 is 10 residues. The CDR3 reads CATGESEQFF. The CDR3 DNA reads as TGTGCCACTGGAGAATCGGAGCAGTTCTTC.

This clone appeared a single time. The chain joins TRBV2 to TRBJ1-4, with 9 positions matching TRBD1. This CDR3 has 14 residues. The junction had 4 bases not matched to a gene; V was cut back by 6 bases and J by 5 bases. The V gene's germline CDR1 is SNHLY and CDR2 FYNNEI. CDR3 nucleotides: TGTGCCAGCAGATTCGGACAGGGGAATGAAAAACTGTTTTTT. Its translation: CASRFGQGNEKLFF.

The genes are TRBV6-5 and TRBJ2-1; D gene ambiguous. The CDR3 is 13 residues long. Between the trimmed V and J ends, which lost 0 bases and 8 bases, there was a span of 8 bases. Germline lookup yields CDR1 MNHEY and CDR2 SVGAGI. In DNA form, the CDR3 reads TGTGCCAGCAGTTACTCTGGTTACTATGAGCAGTTCTTC. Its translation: CASSYSGYYEQFF.

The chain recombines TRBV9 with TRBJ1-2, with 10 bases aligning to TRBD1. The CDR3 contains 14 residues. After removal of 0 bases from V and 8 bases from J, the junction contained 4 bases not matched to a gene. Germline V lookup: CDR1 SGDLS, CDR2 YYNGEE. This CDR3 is CASSVGQGAKGYTF. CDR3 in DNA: TGTGCCAGCAGCGTAGGACAGGGGGCTAAAGGCTACACCTTC.

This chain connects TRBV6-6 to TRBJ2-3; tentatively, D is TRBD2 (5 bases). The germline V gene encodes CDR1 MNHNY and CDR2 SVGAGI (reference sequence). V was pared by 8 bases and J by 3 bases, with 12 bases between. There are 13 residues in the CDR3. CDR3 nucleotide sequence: TGTGCCAGCGCCGGGGAAGGGACAGATACGCAGTATTTT. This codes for CASAGEGTDTQYF.

CDR3 residues: CASSYSKQGGNQPQHF. CDR3 in DNA: TGTGCCAGCAGTTACTCAAAACAGGGTGGCAATCAGCCCCAGCATTTT. The chain carries TRBV6-6 and TRBJ1-5, with a possible D match to TRBD1 (6 bases). The CDR3 has 16 amino acids. The ends were cut back, 0 bases at V and 2 bases at J, with 11 bases in the middle. Germline V gives CDR1 MNHNY, CDR2 SVGAGI (reference sequence).

The CDR3 sequence: CASSIAGSEAFF. The CDR3 DNA reads as TGTGCCAGTAGTATTGCCGGGTCTGAAGCTTTCTTT. The chain links TRBV19 to TRBJ1-1, with no clear D. CDR1 and CDR2 from the germline V gene are LNHDA and SQIVND (reference sequence). Trimming took off 3 bases at V and 6 bases at J, with 8 bases between the two ends. The CDR3 totals 12 residues.

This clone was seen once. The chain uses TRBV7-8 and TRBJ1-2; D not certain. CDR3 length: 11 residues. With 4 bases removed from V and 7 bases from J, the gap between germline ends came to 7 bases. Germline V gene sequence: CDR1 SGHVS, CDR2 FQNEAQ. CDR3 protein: CASSSEGGYTF. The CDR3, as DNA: TGTGCCAGCAGCTCCGAGGGTGGCTACACCTTC.

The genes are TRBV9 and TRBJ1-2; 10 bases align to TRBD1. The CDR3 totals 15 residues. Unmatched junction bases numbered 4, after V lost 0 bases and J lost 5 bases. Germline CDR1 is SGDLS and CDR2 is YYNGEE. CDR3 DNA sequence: TGTGCCAGCAGCGTAGAGGACAGGGGGGAGTATGGCTACACCTTC. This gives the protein CASSVEDRGEYGYTF. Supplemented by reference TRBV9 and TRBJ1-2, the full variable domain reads DSGVTQTPKHLITATGQRVTLRCSPRSGDLSVYWYQQSLDQGLQFLIQYYNGEERAKGNILERFSAQQFPDLHSELNLSSLELGDSALYFCASSVEDRGEYGYTFGSGTRLTVV.

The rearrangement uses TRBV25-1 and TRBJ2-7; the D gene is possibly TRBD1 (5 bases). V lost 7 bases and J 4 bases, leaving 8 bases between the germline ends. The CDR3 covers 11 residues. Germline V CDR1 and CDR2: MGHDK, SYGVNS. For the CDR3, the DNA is TGTGCCAGCACAGACAGTTACGAGCAGTACTTC. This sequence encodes CASTDSYEQYF.

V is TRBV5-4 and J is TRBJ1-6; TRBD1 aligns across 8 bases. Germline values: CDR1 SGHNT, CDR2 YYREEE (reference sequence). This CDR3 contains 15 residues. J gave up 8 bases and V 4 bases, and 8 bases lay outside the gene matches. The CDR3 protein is CASSLLDRVDSPLHF. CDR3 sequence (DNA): TGTGCCAGCAGCCTCTTGGACAGGGTTGATTCACCCCTCCACTTT.

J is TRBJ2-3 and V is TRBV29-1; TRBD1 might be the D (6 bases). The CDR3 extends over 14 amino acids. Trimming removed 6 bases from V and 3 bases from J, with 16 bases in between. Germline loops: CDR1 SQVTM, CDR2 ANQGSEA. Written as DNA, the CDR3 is TGCAGCGTGACAGGTGGCGGAGGAACAGATACGCAGTATTTT. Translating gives CSVTGGGGTDTQYF.

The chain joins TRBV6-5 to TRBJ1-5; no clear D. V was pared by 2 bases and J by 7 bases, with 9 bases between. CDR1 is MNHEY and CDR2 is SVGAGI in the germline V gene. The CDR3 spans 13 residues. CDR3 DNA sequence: TGTGCCAGCAGTTACCTTGGGAGGCAGCCCCAGCATTTT. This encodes CASSYLGRQPQHF.

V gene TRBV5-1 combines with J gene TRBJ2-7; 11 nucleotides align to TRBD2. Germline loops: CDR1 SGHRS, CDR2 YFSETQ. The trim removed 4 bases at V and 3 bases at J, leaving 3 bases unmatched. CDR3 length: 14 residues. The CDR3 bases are TGCGCCAGCAGCAAGACTAGCGGGAACTACGAGCAGTACTTC. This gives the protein CASSKTSGNYEQYF.

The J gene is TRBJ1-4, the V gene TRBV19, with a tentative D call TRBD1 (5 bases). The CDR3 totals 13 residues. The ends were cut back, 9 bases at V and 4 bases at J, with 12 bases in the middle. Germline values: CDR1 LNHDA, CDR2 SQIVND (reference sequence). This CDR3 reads CASRTQDNEKLFF. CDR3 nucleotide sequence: TGTGCCAGCAGGACACAAGATAATGAAAAACTGTTTTTT.

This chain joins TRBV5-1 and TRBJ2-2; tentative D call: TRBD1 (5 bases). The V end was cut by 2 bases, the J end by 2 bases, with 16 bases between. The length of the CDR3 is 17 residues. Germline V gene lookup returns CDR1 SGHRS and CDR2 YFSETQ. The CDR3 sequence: CASSFRQLSSNTGELFF. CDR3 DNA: TGCGCCAGCAGCTTCCGACAGCTTTCCTCAAACACCGGGGAGCTGTTTTTT.

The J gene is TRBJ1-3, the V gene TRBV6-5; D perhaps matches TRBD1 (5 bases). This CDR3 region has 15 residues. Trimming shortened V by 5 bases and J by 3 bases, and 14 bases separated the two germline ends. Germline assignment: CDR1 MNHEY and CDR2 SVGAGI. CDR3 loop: CASSNAGGDGNTIYF. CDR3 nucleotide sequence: TGTGCCAGCAGTAACGCCGGAGGGGATGGAAACACCATATATTTT.

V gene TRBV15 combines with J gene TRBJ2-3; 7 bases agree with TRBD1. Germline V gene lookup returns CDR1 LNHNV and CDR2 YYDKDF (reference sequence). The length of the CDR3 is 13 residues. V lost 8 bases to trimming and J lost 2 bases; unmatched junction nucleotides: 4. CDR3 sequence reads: CATSGQVTDTQYF. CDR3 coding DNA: TGTGCCACCTCTGGACAGGTCACAGATACGCAGTATTTT.

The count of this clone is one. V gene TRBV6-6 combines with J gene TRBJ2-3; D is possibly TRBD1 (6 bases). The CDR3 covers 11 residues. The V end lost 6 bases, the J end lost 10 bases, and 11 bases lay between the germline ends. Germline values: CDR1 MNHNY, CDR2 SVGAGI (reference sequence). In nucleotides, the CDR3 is TGTGCCAGCAGCCTCGAGGGGGCGCAGTATTTT. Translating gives CASSLEGAQYF.

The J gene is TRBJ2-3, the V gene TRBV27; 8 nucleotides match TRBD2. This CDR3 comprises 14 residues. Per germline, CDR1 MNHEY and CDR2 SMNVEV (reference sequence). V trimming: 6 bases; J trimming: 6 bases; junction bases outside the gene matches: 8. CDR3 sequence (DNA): TGTGCCAGCAGCGGGACTAGGGCTTACGATACGCAGTATTTT. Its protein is CASSGTRAYDTQYF.

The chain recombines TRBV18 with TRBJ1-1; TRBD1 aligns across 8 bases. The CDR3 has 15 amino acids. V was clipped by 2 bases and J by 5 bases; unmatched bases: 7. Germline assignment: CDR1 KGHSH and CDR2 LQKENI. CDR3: CASSPNTGGETEAFF. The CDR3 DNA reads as TGTGCCAGCTCACCAAACACAGGGGGGGAAACTGAAGCTTTCTTT.